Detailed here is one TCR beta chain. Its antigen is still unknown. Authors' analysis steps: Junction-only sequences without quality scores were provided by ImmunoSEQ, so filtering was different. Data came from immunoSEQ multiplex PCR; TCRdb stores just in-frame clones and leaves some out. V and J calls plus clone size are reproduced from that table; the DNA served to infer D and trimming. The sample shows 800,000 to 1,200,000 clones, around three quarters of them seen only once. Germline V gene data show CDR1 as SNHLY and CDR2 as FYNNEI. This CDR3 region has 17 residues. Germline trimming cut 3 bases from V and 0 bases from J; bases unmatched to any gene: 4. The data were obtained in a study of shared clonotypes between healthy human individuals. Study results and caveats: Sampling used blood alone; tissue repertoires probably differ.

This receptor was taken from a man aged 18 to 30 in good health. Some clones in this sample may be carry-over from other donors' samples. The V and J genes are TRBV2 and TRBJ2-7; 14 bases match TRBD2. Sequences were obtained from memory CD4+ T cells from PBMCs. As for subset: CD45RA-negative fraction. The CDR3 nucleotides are TGTGCCAGCAGTGATAGGACTAGCGGGAGGCGCTCCTACGAGCAGTACTTC. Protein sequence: CASSDRTSGRRSYEQYF.